Listed here are 22 T cell receptor beta chains from one sample, sequenced in a study of blood T cells in healthy people across ages. Using a J-beta primer mix together with a sample-barcoded 5' primer, a second PCR was run for about 6 to 12 cycles. TCRdb re-called the 5' RACE reads through MiXCR, storing one row per CDR3 protein. The sample includes about 760,000 distinct CDR3 sequences, about 25% seen only once; the top ten take under 10%. This sample also belongs to another study, concerning T cells of mothers and their children.

The sequencing input was blood. Every receptor here comes from a boy aged 5-17 years in good health.

J is TRBJ2-4 and V is TRBV18; tentative D call: TRBD2 (5 bases). Trimming shortened V by 3 bases and J by 0 bases, and 15 bases separated the two germline ends. Germline lookup yields CDR1 KGHSH and CDR2 LQKENI. This CDR3 spans 17 amino acids. The CDR3 DNA is TGTGCCAGCTCACCTTCGGACGGGATTCTAGCCAAAAACATTCAGTACTTC. It encodes CASSPSDGILAKNIQYF.

This sequence joins TRBV6-6 and TRBJ2-5; D perhaps matches TRBD2 (6 bases). Judging by the DNA end, TRBJ2-7 fits better; the J call may be wrong. The CDR3 sequence is 15 residues long. Germline lookup yields CDR1 MNHNY and CDR2 SVGAGI (reference sequence). The DNA of the CDR3 is TGTGCCAGCAGTTATAATAGCGGACATACCTACGAGCAGTACTTC. Translation gives CASSYNSGHTYEQYF.

This clonotype was counted between two and nine times. V gene TRBV9 combines with J gene TRBJ1-1, with unresolved D. This CDR3 comprises 10 residues. Trimming removed 2 bases at V and 6 bases at J, with 2 bases between. Germline V gene lookup returns CDR1 SGDLS and CDR2 YYNGEE. The CDR3 DNA follows: TGTGCCAGCAGCGTCTCTGAAGCTTTCTTT. It encodes CASSVSEAFF.

The rearrangement uses TRBV9 and TRBJ2-1; 10 nucleotides match TRBD2. Unmatched junction bases numbered 15, after V lost 0 bases and J lost 12 bases. Germline CDR1 and CDR2: SGDLS and YYNGEE. CDR3 length equals 17 residues. The CDR3: CASSVGQGVGTSAPQFF. CDR3 in DNA: TGTGCCAGCAGCGTAGGTCAAGGGGTGGGGACTAGCGCCCCGCAGTTCTTC.

The chain is built from TRBV7-6 and TRBJ1-5, with 7 bases fitting TRBD1. Per germline, CDR1 SGHVS and CDR2 FNYEAQ. The V gene end was trimmed by 5 bases and the J gene end by 7 bases; junction bases not matched to a gene: 8. The CDR3 extends over 14 amino acids. Written as DNA, the CDR3 is TGTGCCAGCAGCCGGGGAGGGGGCGAACAGCCCCAGCATTTT. This encodes CASSRGGGEQPQHF.

The chain recombines TRBV29-1 with TRBJ2-7; the D gene could be TRBD1 or TRBD2 (5 bases each). CDR3 length: 13 amino acids. The germline V and J ends were trimmed by 7 bases and 3 bases, with 16 bases remaining between them. Germline CDR1 SQVTM, CDR2 ANQGSEA. CDR3 region: CSASGTFVYEQYF. CDR3 DNA sequence: TGCAGCGCATCCGGGACCTTCGTCTACGAGCAGTACTTC.

The chain joins TRBV29-1 to TRBJ2-5; D uncertain. The germline V gene encodes CDR1 SQVTM and CDR2 ANQGSEA. CDR3 length equals 13 residues. V was shortened by 6 bases and J by 2 bases, with 13 bases between the two germline ends. CDR3 in amino acids: CSVRLILQETQYF. CDR3 bases: TGCAGCGTCCGCCTCATACTACAAGAGACCCAGTACTTC. The full variable domain, its missing parts supplied by reference TRBV29-1 and TRBJ2-5, is SAVISQKPSRDICQRGTSLTIQCQVDSQVTMMFWYRQQPGQSLTLIATANQGSEATYESGFVIDKFPISRPNLTFSTLTVSNMSPEDSSIYLCSVRLILQETQYFGPGTRLLVL.

V and J are TRBV9 and TRBJ2-1; D not resolved. This CDR3 region has 12 residues. Deletions cut 0 bases from V and 8 bases from J, with 6 bases between. Per the germline V gene, CDR1 is SGDLS and CDR2 is YYNGEE. CDR3 amino acids: CASSVGFDEQFF. The CDR3 region has the DNA TGTGCCAGCAGCGTAGGTTTCGATGAGCAGTTCTTC.

This clonotype showed up just a few times. The gene calls are TRBV27 and TRBJ2-5, with D possibly matching TRBD2 (7 bases). The DNA end favors TRBJ2-7, so the J call may be wrong. CDR1 and CDR2 (germline): MNHEY, SMNVEV (reference sequence). The CDR3 sequence is 16 residues long. CDR3 in DNA: TGTGCCAGCAGTTGGTCCGGGGAGGGGGGGTCCTACGAGCAGTACTTC. As protein: CASSWSGEGGSYEQYF.

In regard to this clonotype: At one boundary the junction diverges from the germline segment, which might be a read error. The rearrangement joins TRBV20-1 to TRBJ1-2, with D unclear. Germline V CDR1 and CDR2: DFQATT, SNEGSKA (reference sequence). The CDR3 is 9 amino acids. This CDR3 is CSAAYDYTF. Written as DNA, the CDR3 is TGCAGTGCCGCGTATGACTACACCTTC.

This clonotype came up a few times. The chain is built from TRBV4-2 and TRBJ1-2; D possibly corresponds to TRBD1 (6 bases). Trimming left V 1 base short and J 4 bases short, with 13 bases between. Per the germline V gene, CDR1 is LGHNA and CDR2 is YNFKEQ. The CDR3 spans 15 residues. CDR3: CASSQAGARIYGYTF. The CDR3 nucleotides read TGTGCCAGCAGCCAAGCGGGGGCCCGGATCTATGGCTACACCTTC.

The gene calls are TRBV28 and TRBJ2-6, with D possibly called TRBD1 or TRBD2 (5 bases each). CDR1 and CDR2 from the germline V gene are MDHEN and SYDVKM. The CDR3 consists of 16 residues. V lost 7 bases and J 4 bases, leaving 17 bases between the germline ends. The CDR3 sequence is CASTTGRAIGANVLTF. CDR3 DNA: TGTGCCAGCACCACGGGGCGGGCAATCGGGGCCAACGTCCTGACTTTC.

The rearrangement uses TRBV20-1 and TRBJ2-6; 9 bases are shared with TRBD1. CDR1 and CDR2 from the germline V gene are DFQATT and SNEGSKA (reference sequence). V trimming: 0 bases; J trimming: 2 bases; junction bases outside the gene matches: 2. The CDR3 is made up of 16 amino acids. CDR3 protein: CSAREGTGPGANVLTF. The CDR3 nucleotides read TGCAGTGCTAGAGAGGGGACAGGGCCTGGGGCCAACGTCCTGACTTTC.

The chain has TRBV5-1 and TRBJ1-2; D unclear. Germline-derived CDR1 and CDR2 are SGHRS and YFSETQ. V lost 0 bases to trimming and J lost 10 bases, with 10 bases between them. The CDR3 has 12 residues. CDR3 in amino acids: CASSLDRFFYTF. Written as DNA, the CDR3 is TGCGCCAGCAGCTTGGATCGGTTTTTCTACACCTTC.

The chain has TRBV6-2 or TRBV6-3 and TRBJ2-1, with a possible D match to TRBD1 (6 bases). CDR3 length: 15 amino acids. V was pared by 2 bases and J by 3 bases, with 11 bases between. Germline lookup yields CDR1 MNHEY and CDR2 SVGEGT. The CDR3 protein is CASSYGQINYNEQFF. DNA of the CDR3: TGTGCCAGCAGTTACGGACAGATAAACTACAATGAGCAGTTCTTC.

The V call is TRBV9, the J call TRBJ2-1; D might be TRBD1 or TRBD2, each matching 5 bases. Germline V gives CDR1 SGDLS, CDR2 YYNGEE. The length of the CDR3 is 15 residues. Deletions cut 3 bases from V and 9 bases from J, with 19 bases between. The CDR3 sequence: CASSASGPRFSEQFF. The CDR3 bases are TGTGCCAGCAGCGCCTCGGGACCCAGGTTCAGTGAGCAGTTCTTC.

The chain links TRBV12-3 or TRBV12-4 to TRBJ1-4, with D possibly being TRBD1 (5 bases). Trimming cost V 4 bases and J 6 bases, with 12 bases left between them. The CDR3 is 14 residues long. The CDR3 DNA follows: TGTGCCAGCAGTTCGCGGTGGGGGGATGAAAAACTGTTTTTT. This sequence encodes CASSSRWGDEKLFF.

This rearrangement joins TRBV20-1 to TRBJ2-5; D might be TRBD1 (6 bases). The germline gives CDR1 DFQATT, CDR2 SNEGSKA (reference sequence). This CDR3 is built from 14 residues. The V end lost 3 bases, the J end lost 1 base, and 12 bases lay between the germline ends. CDR3 coding DNA: TGCAGTGCTAGCAGAGTAGGGGGCCAAGAGACCCAGTACTTC. This codes for CSASRVGGQETQYF.

This clonotype was seen only a few times. J is TRBJ2-1 and V is TRBV5-1; maybe TRBD2 (6 bases). The CDR3 sequence is 14 residues long. Germline loops: CDR1 SGHRS, CDR2 YFSETQ. The V gene lost 0 bases and the J gene lost 5 bases, with 9 bases spanning the gap. In nucleotides, the CDR3 is TGCGCCAGCAGCTTGGGACTAGGGAACAATGAGCAGTTCTTC. It is translated as CASSLGLGNNEQFF.

This clonotype turned up a few times. The chain uses TRBV29-1 and TRBJ2-5; D is possibly TRBD1 (6 bases). Germline lookup yields CDR1 SQVTM and CDR2 ANQGSEA. The CDR3 has 13 amino acids. Trimming removed 4 bases from V and 11 bases from J, with 20 bases in between. In DNA, the CDR3 is TGCAGCGTTGGGCACCAGGACAGCTACGGGCAGTACTTC. Its protein is CSVGHQDSYGQYF.

In its sample, this clonotype was seen a few times. This chain links TRBV12-3 or TRBV12-4 with TRBJ2-1; D may correspond to TRBD1 or TRBD2 (5 bases each). This CDR3 contains 14 residues. Trimming removed 6 bases at V and 9 bases at J, with 18 bases between. Here the CDR3 reads CASSPRPSGPEQFF. DNA for the CDR3: TGTGCCAGCAGCCCCCGCCCATCGGGGCCTGAGCAGTTCTTC.

This clonotype has a single count. V usage is TRBV5-1 and J usage is TRBJ1-2, with 12 bases lining up with TRBD1. Unmatched junction bases numbered 9, after V lost 6 bases and J lost 3 bases. The CDR3 is 16 amino acids. Germline V gene data show CDR1 as SGHRS and CDR2 as YFSETQ. Written as DNA, the CDR3 is TGCGCCAGCATCCCGGGACAGGGGGCGCGGGACTATGGCTACACCTTC. Its translation: CASIPGQGARDYGYTF.